The 11 T cell receptor beta chains below were found in one sample sequenced in a study of regulatory T cells in long-lasting Graves disease (dated by TCRdb to about 2021). The library was obtained by multiplex PCR. The instrument given in TCRdb is Illumina HiSeq 4000. TCR beta libraries were built with iRepertoire HTBI primers and Arm-PCR amplification of CDR3 regions. Using fastp at Q25 and MiXCR, TCRdb reprocessed the public reads and kept productive beta chains. Each CDR3 protein gets just one entry, which takes the most common genes and DNA from the rows behind it. In all, the sample holds roughly 420,000 distinct CDR3 sequences, and around 15% of those were seen once. Approximately 15% of the sample goes to the ten largest clones. The time point label for this specimen denotes: newly diagnosed GD, antithyroid drugs for less than 3 months. For both TCR sequencing and RNA sequencing, RNA was extracted from PBMCs in TRIzol.

This sample was also put to use in a study of T cells in Graves' hyperthyroidism and ophthalmopathy.

The sequencing used peripheral blood mononuclear cells (PBMCs), collected at new diagnosis, from a patient treated with antithyroid drugs. Source of these receptors: a woman between 45 and 65 years old with Graves disease. Donor details come from another sample of the same person, matched by shared clones.

Many counts were recorded for this clonotype. The chain employs TRBV12-3 or TRBV12-4 and TRBJ1-5; D perhaps matches TRBD1 (6 bases). The V end was cut by 6 bases, the J end by 4 bases, with 13 bases between. CDR3 length equals 14 residues. The CDR3 DNA reads TGTGCCAGCAGGCTGGGACAAATTAATCAGCCCCAGCATTTT. Protein sequence: CASRLGQINQPQHF.

This clonotype was seen more than once but under ten times. The genes are TRBV20-1 and TRBJ2-1; possibly TRBD2 for D (6 bases). The V gene's germline CDR1 is DFQATT and CDR2 SNEGSKA (reference sequence). This CDR3 comprises 16 residues. V lost 5 bases, J lost 3 bases, and 20 bases lay in between. CDR3 DNA sequence: TGCAGTGCTCCAGCCTTTGTAGCGGAGAGCTACAATGAGCAGTTCTTC. It yields the protein CSAPAFVAESYNEQFF.

This clonotype was counted between two and nine times. The rearrangement joins TRBV9 to TRBJ1-2, with D unclear. Germline lookup yields CDR1 SGDLS and CDR2 YYNGEE. The V and J ends lost 3 bases and 6 bases respectively, with 9 bases between them. The CDR3 consists of 12 residues. The CDR3 here is CASSAARDGYTF. The CDR3 coding sequence is TGTGCCAGCAGCGCCGCGCGGGATGGCTACACCTTC.

This clonotype was found many times. The V call is TRBV4-2, the J call TRBJ1-1; no clear D gene. Germline V gene sequence: CDR1 LGHNA, CDR2 YNFKEQ. This CDR3 is built from 14 residues. V lost 0 bases, J lost 0 bases, and 5 bases lay in between. The CDR3 is CASSQDSVNTEAFF. In DNA, the CDR3 is TGTGCCAGCAGCCAAGATTCGGTGAACACTGAAGCTTTCTTT.

As regards this clonotype: Just one base apart from a much larger clone, this may be a read error. The chain combines TRBV2 with TRBJ1-4, with 8 bases that match TRBD1. V shed 5 bases and J 8 bases; nucleotides not matched to a gene: 10. Germline assignment: CDR1 SNHLY and CDR2 FYNNEI. There are 15 residues in the CDR3. CDR3 loop: CASSKQGTGSEKLFF. The DNA of the CDR3 is TGTGCCAGCAGTAAGCAGGGGACAGGAAGCGAAAAACTGTTTTTT. Filled out from reference TRBV2 and TRBJ1-4, the complete variable domain reads EPEVTQTPSHQVTQMGQEVILRCVPISNHLYFYWYRQILGQKVEFLVSFYNNEISEKSEIFDDQFSVERPDGSNFTLKIRSTKLEDSAMYFCASSKQGTGSEKLFFGSGTQLSVL.

V is TRBV28 and J is TRBJ2-2; 8 bases align to TRBD1. This CDR3 has 17 residues. The V and J ends lost 6 bases and 2 bases, in that order; junction bases with no gene match: 11. Germline V gene data show CDR1 as MDHEN and CDR2 as SYDVKM. The CDR3 nucleotides are TGTGCCAGCAGCCTGGACAGGGTGCCCCACAACACCGGGGAGCTGTTTTTT. Its protein product is CASSLDRVPHNTGELFF.

This clonotype was detected many times. For the CDR3, the DNA is TGCAGTGCTAGGACCCTCTGGCGGGAGGGCTCCTACAATGAGCAGTTCTTC. Encoded protein: CSARTLWREGSYNEQFF. The rearrangement uses TRBV20-1 and TRBJ2-1; 9 bases are shared with TRBD2. CDR1 is DFQATT, CDR2 SNEGSKA, per germline (reference sequence). Trimming cost V 3 bases and J 0 bases; bases outside gene matches: 9. The CDR3 is 17 amino acids.

At least ten counts were recorded for this clonotype. This chain links TRBV28 with TRBJ1-2, with TRBD1 identical over 7 bases. From germline, CDR1 is MDHEN and CDR2 SYDVKM. J lost 7 bases, V lost 3 bases, and 5 bases had no gene match. This CDR3 comprises 13 residues. The CDR3 DNA sequence: TGTGCCAGCAGTTTGATGACAGGGACTGGCTACACCTTC. Translating gives CASSLMTGTGYTF.

The chain has TRBV28 and TRBJ1-5; 10 nucleotides line up with TRBD1. Germline V lookup: CDR1 MDHEN, CDR2 SYDVKM. The CDR3 loop spans 16 amino acids. The V gene end was trimmed by 7 bases and the J gene end by 4 bases; junction bases not matched to a gene: 10. The CDR3 sequence is CASKKKLGQGNQPQHF. The CDR3 nucleotides are TGTGCCAGCAAAAAAAAACTGGGACAGGGGAATCAGCCCCAGCATTTT.

This clonotype appeared a few times. The chain recombines TRBV4-1 with TRBJ1-2; TRBD1 matches at 8 bases. CDR3 size: 16 residues. V shed 3 bases and J 3 bases; nucleotides not matched to a gene: 9. Germline V gene sequence: CDR1 MGHRA, CDR2 YSYEKL. The DNA of the CDR3 is TGCGCCAGCAGCCATCCCTCTACAGGGGGACACTATGGCTACACCTTC. Amino acids: CASSHPSTGGHYGYTF.

The gene calls are TRBV6-2 or TRBV6-3 and TRBJ2-1; 7 positions agree with TRBD2. The CDR3 runs to 16 residues. Germline values: CDR1 MNHEY, CDR2 SVGEGT. J was trimmed by 0 bases and V by 4 bases; bases with no gene match: 6. The CDR3 nucleotides are TGTGCCAGCAGTTTGTCCCGGGAGGACTCCTACAATGAGCAGTTCTTC. Protein: CASSLSREDSYNEQFF.